The rows below give T cell receptor beta chains drawn from one sample of a study of blood T cell repertoires in COVID-19. The table came from immunoSEQ multiplex PCR; TCRdb's copy has only in-frame clones and leaves some out. The table has fewer than 450,000 clones, less than 95% seen once. The sample consisted of PBMCs or T cells enriched from blood (not recorded which). All receptors derive from a man younger than 30 who had recovered from COVID-19. Both conserved end residues are part of each CDR3. Fields, in order: clone size, V gene, J gene, CDR3 protein. Clone size is shown for a subset of rows, as once, few, many or a class of expanded clone.

size: NA; V: TRBV29-1; J: TRBJ1-3; CDR3: CSVEIGGLNPGNTIYF
size: once; V: TRBV30; J: TRBJ1-2; CDR3: CAWSSTGSGYTF
size: NA; V: TRBV5-1; J: TRBJ2-7; CDR3: CASSMTGDYEQYF
size: NA; V: TRBV5-1; J: TRBJ2-1; CDR3: CASSLVVTGLGNEQFF
size: NA; V: TRBV4-1; J: TRBJ1-1; CDR3: CASSPSPRVRAEAFF
size: NA; V: TRBV7-2; J: TRBJ2-1; CDR3: CASSWLGEAYNEQFF
size: NA; V: TRBV1; J: TRBJ1-2; CDR3: CTSSQEGQLRYGYTF
size: NA; V: TRBV7-2; J: TRBJ2-1; CDR3: CASSLDAGGHNEQFF
size: few; V: TRBV10-3; J: TRBJ1-1; CDR3: CAISPTGTEAFF
size: NA; V: TRBV11-3; J: TRBJ1-1; CDR3: CASSLRTGVMNTEAFF
size: NA; V: TRBV16; J: TRBJ2-7; CDR3: CASSPLNGGAVPEQYF